This T cell receptor (beta chain) was captured by sequencing in a study of graft-versus-host responses after intestinal transplantation. Regarding the study as a whole: When patients had graft-donor T cell macrochimerism, their allografts held high graft-versus-host to host-versus-graft clonal ratios.

Method: immunoSEQ multiplex PCR; TCRdb's copy keeps in-frame clones and lacks some. Of around 55,000 clones listed, more than 80% were seen once; the top ten hold 0.5% to 0.7%. V shed 5 bases and J shed 1 base, with 12 bases lying between them. CDR3 size: 13 residues. In germline, CDR1 is GTSNPN, CDR2 SVGIG (reference sequence). Worth noting for this clone: No antigen is known for it.

This chain uses TRBV30 with TRBJ2-7, with a weak D call TRBD1 (5 bases). Sample: unstimulated CD4+ T cells sorted from spleen or lymph node cells, taken before transplant. This receptor was identified in a human donor who was the organ donor for an intestinal transplant. CDR3 nucleotide sequence: TGTGCCTGGGGCCCCTCAGGGTCCTACGAGCAGTACTTC. This gives the protein CAWGPSGSYEQYF.